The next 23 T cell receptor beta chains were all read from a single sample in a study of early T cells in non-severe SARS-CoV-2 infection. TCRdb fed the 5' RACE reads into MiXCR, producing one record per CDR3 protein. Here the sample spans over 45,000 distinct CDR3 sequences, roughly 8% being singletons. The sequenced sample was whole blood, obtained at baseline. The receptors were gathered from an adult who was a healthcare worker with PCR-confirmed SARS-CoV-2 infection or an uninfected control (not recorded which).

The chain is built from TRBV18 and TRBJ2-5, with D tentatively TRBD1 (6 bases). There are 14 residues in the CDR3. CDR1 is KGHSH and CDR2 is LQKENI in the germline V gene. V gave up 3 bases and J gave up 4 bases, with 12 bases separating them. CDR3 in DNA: TGTGCCAGCTCACCGGCAGGGGAGAGAGAGACCCAGTACTTC. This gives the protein CASSPAGERETQYF.

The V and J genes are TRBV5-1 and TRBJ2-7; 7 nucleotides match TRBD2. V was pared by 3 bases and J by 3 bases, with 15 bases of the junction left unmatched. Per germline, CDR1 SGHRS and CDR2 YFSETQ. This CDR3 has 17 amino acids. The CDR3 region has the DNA TGCGCCAGCAGCTCCCCTACCGGGACTACCCGTTTCTACGAGCAGTACTTC. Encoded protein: CASSSPTGTTRFYEQYF.

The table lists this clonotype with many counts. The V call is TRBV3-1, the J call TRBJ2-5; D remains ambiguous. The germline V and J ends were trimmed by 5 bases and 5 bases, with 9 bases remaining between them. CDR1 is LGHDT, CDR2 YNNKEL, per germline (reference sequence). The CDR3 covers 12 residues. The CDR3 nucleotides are TGTGCCAGCAGCTCACTGGAGGAGACCCAGTACTTC. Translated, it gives CASSSLEETQYF.

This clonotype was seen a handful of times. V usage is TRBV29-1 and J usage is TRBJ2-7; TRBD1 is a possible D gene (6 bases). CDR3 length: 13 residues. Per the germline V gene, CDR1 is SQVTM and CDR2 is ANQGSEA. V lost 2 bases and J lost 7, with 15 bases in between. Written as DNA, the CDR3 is TGCAGCGTTGAACGGCAGGGGAACGGGGAGCAGTACTTC. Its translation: CSVERQGNGEQYF.

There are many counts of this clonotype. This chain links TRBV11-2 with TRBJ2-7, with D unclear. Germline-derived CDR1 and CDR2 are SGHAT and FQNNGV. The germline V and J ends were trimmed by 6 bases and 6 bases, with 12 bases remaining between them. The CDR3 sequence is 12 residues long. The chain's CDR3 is CASSSRPLEQYF. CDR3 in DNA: TGTGCCAGCAGTAGTAGGCCCCTCGAGCAGTACTTC.

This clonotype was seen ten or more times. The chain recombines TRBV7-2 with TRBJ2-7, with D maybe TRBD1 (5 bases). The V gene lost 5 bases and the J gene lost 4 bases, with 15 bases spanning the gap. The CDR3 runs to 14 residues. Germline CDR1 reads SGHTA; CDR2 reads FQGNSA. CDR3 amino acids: CASSPRWGLYEQYF. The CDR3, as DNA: TGTGCCAGCAGCCCCCGCTGGGGCCTGTACGAGCAGTACTTC.

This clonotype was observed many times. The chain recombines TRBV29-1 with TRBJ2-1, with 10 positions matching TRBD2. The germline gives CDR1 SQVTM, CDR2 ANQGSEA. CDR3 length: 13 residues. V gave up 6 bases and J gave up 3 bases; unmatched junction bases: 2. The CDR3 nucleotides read TGCAGCGTCGGACTAGCGGTCTACAATGAGCAGTTCTTC. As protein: CSVGLAVYNEQFF.

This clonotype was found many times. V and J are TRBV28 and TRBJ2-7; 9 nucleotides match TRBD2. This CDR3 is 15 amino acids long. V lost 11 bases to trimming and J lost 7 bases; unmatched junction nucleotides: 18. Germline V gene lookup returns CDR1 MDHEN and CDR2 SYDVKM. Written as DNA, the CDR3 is TGTGCCGAAAGTCGTAGCGGGAGCACCGGGGGGGAGCAGTACTTC. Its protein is CAESRSGSTGGEQYF.

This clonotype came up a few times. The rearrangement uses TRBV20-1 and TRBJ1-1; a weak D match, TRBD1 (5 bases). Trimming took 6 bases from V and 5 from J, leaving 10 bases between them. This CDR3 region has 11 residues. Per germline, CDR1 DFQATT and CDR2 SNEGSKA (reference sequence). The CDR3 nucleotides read TGCAGTGCGCAGGGTGGGACTGAAGCTTTCTTT. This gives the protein CSAQGGTEAFF.

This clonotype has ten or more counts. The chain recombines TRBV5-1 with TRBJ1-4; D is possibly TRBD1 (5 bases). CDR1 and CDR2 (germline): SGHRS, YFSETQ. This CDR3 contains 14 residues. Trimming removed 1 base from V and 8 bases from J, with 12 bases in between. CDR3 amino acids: CASSLNQGREKLFF. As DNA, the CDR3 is TGCGCCAGCAGCTTGAACCAGGGCCGGGAAAAACTGTTTTTT.

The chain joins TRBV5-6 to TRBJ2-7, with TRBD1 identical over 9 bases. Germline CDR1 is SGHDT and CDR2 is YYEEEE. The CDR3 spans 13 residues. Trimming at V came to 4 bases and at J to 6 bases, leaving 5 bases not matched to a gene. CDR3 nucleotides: TGTGCCAGCAGCACCGGGACAGGGCGCGAGCAGTACTTC. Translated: CASSTGTGREQYF.

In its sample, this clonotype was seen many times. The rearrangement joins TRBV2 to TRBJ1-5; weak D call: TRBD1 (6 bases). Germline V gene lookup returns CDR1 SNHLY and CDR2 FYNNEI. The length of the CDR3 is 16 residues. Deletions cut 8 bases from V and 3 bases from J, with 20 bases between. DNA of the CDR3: TGTGCCAGCTCGAACGGCAGGGGTAGGGACAATCAGCCCCAGCATTTT. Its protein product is CASSNGRGRDNQPQHF. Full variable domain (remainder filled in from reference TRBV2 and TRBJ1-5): EPEVTQTPSHQVTQMGQEVILRCVPISNHLYFYWYRQILGQKVEFLVSFYNNEISEKSEIFDDQFSVERPDGSNFTLKIRSTKLEDSAMYFCASSNGRGRDNQPQHFGDGTRLSIL.

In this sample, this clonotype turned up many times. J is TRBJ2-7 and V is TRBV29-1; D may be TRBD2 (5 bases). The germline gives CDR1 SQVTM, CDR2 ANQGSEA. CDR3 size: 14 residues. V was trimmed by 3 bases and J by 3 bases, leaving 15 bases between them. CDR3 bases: TGCAGCGTTGAGGACCGGGGTATGGGCTACGAGCAGTACTTC. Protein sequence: CSVEDRGMGYEQYF.

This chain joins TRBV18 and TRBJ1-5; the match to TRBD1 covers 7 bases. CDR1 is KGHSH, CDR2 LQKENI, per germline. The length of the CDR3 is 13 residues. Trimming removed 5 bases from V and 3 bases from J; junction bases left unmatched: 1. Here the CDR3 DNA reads TGTGCCAGCTCAGGGACAGTCAATCAGCCCCAGCATTTT. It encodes CASSGTVNQPQHF.

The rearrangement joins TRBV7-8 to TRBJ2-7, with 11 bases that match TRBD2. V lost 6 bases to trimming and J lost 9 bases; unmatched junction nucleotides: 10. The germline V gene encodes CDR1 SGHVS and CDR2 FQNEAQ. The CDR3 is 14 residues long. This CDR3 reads CASSGSGRGHGQYF. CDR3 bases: TGTGCCAGCAGTGGTAGCGGGAGGGGCCACGGGCAGTACTTC.

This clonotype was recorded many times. The DNA for the CDR3 is TGTGCCACCAGCCCGGGAAATGATTACAATGAGCAGTTCTTC. Translated, it gives CATSPGNDYNEQFF. The chain links TRBV15 to TRBJ2-1; perhaps TRBD2 as D (5 bases). The CDR3 has 14 amino acids. CDR1 is LNHNV, CDR2 YYDKDF, per germline (reference sequence). Deletions cut 5 bases from V and 4 bases from J, with 12 bases between.

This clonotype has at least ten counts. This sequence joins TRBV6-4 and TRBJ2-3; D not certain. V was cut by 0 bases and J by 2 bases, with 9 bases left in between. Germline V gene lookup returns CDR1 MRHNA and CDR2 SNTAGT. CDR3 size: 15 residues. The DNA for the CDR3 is TGTGCCAGCAGTGACTCGGACGGTAACACAGATACGCAGTATTTT. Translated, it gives CASSDSDGNTDTQYF.

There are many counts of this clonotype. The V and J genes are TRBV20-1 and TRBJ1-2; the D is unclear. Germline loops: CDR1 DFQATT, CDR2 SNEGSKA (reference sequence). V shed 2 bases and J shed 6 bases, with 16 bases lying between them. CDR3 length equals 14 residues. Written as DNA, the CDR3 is TGCAGTGCTAGAATTGGACGGGCCTCGAATGGCTACACCTTC. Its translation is CSARIGRASNGYTF.

In nucleotides, the CDR3 is TGTGCCAGCAGCCCCCAAGGAGGGCCCGCGGGCACCGGGGAGCTGTTTTTT. Its translation is CASSPQGGPAGTGELFF. The V call is TRBV7-9, the J call TRBJ2-2, with a possible D match to TRBD2 (6 bases). Germline lookup yields CDR1 SEHNR and CDR2 FQNEAQ (reference sequence). The CDR3 totals 17 residues. Trimming shortened V by 5 bases and J by 4 bases, and 20 bases separated the two germline ends.

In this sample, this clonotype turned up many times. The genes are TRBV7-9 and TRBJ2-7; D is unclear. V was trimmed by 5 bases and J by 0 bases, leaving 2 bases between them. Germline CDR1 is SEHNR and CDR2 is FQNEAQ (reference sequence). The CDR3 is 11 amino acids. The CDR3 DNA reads TGTGCCAGCAGCGACTCCTACGAGCAGTACTTC. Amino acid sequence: CASSDSYEQYF.

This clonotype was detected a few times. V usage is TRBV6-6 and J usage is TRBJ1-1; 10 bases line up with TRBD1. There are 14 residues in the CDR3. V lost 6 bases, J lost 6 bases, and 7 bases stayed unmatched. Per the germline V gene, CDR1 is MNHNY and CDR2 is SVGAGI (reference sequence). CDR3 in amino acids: CASSPPGTGAEAFF. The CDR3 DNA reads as TGTGCCAGCAGCCCCCCCGGGACAGGGGCTGAAGCTTTCTTT.

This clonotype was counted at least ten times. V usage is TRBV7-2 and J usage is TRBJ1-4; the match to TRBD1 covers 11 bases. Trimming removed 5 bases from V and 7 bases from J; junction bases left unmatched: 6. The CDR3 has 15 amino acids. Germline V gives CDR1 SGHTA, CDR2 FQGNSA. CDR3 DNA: TGTGCCAGCAGCATCGGACAGGGGGCGGGTGAAAAACTGTTTTTT. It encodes CASSIGQGAGEKLFF.

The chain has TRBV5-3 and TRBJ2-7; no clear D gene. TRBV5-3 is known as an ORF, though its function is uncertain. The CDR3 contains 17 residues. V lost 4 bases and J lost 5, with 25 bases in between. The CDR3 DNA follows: TGTGCCAGAAGCCCGGCTTATGGTACGGCCGTCGCCCACGAGCAGTACTTC. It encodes CARSPAYGTAVAHEQYF.